The clone carrying this T cell receptor (beta chain) was detected a few times. These data come from a study of neoadjuvant anti-PD-1 for oral cavity cancer. Trimming cost V 0 bases and J 10 bases, with 4 bases left between them. Per the germline V gene, CDR1 is LGHNA and CDR2 is YNFKEQ. CDR3 length: 12 residues. Only in-frame clones appear in the TCRdb table, and some are missing; sequencing was by immunoSEQ multiplex PCR. The repertoire holds 12,000 to 15,000 clones, with about two thirds as singletons. Material: PBMCs, obtained before nivolumab (anti-PD-1) treatment. The TCR was taken from a person aged 35-80 years with oral cavity squamous cell carcinoma. The rearrangement joins TRBV4-2 to TRBJ1-6; D unresolved. In DNA form, the CDR3 reads TGTGCCAGCAGCCAAGATGACTCACCCCTCCACTTT. This codes for CASSQDDSPLHF.